This record covers a single T cell receptor beta chain. TCRdb itself ran the RT-PCR reads through MiXCR, one entry per CDR3 protein. Of roughly 500,000 distinct CDR3 sequences listed, under 25% are singletons. The CDR3 is made up of 14 amino acids. From germline, CDR1 is ENHRY and CDR2 SYGVKD. The junction had 2 bases not matched to a gene; V was cut back by 4 bases and J by 1 base. The data stem from a study of response to subunit inactivated influenza vaccine. These data also formed part of another study, on T cells expressing NK-cell markers. This second report adds: In generating TCR beta cDNA, 5'RACE template switching with UMIs was used. HCMV serostatus: seven of eight sequenced donors positive, one negative. In a handful of donors, dominant NKG2C+ clonotypes were roughly 1.0-8% of CD8+ T cells. One observes that, in several donors, these clonotypes were also the leading ones within the CD3+CD56-NKG2C+ fraction.

The source is a man in his fifties or sixties who received an inactivated influenza vaccine. The sequencing here drew on CD4+ T cells sorted from PBMCs, taken less than 13 days after vaccination. V is TRBV10-3 and J is TRBJ2-5, with 8 bases aligning to TRBD2. CDR3 protein: CAISATSAQETQYF. DNA of the CDR3: TGTGCCATCAGTGCGACTAGCGCCCAAGAGACCCAGTACTTC.